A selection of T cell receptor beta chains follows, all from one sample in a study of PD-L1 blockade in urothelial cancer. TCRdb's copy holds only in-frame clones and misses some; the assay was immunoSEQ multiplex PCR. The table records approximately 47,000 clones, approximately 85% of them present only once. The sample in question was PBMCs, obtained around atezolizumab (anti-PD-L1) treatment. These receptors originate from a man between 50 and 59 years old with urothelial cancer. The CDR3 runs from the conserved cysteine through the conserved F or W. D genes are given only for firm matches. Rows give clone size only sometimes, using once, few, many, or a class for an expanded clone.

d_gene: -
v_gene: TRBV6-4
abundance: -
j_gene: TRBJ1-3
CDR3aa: CASSENRGNTIYF
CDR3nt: TGTGCCAGCAGTGAGAACAGGGGAAACACCATATATTTT

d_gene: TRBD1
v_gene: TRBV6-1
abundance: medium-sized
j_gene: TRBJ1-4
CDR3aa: CASRDRGRHEKLFF
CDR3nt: TGTGCCAGCAGAGACAGGGGGCGGCATGAAAAACTGTTTTTT

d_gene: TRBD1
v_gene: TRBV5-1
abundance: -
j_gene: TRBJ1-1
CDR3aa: CASSFQGAGGEAFF
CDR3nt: TGCGCCAGCAGCTTCCAGGGGGCTGGGGGTGAAGCTTTCTTT

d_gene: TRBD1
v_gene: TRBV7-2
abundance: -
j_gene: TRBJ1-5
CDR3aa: CASSSTGFSQPQHF
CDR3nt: TGTGCCAGCAGCTCGACAGGGTTTAGCCAGCCCCAGCATTTT

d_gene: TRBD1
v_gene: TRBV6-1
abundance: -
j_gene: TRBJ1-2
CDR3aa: CASSERGGTGALNTF
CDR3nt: TGTGCCAGCAGTGAACGTGGGGGGACAGGGGCATTGAACACCTTC

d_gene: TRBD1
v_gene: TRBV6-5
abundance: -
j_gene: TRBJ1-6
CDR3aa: CASSYSTGTVNSPLHF
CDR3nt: TGTGCCAGCAGTTACTCCACCGGGACAGTAAATTCACCCCTCCACTTT

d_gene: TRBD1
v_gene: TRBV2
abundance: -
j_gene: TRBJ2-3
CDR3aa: CASSGQGKGTDTQYF
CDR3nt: TGTGCCAGCAGTGGACAGGGGAAGGGCACAGATACGCAGTATTTT

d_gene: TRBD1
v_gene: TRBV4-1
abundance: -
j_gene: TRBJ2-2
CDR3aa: CASRLQGPATNTGELFF
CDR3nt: TGCGCCAGCAGGCTACAGGGGCCCGCTACGAACACCGGGGAGCTGTTTTTT

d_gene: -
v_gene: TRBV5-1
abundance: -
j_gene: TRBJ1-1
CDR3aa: CASKRDLNTEAFF
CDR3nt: TGCGCCAGCAAGAGAGACTTGAACACTGAAGCTTTCTTT

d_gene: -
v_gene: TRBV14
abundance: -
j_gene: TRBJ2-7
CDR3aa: CASSHERRDGEQYF
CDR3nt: TGTGCCAGCAGCCACGAGAGGAGGGATGGGGAGCAGTACTTC

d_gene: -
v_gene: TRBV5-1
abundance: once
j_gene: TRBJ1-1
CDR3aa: CASSFPSQGGEAFF
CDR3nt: TGCGCCAGCAGCTTTCCCTCCCAGGGAGGAGAAGCTTTCTTT

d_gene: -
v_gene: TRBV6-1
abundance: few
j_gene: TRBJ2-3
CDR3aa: CASSEAGHNTDTQYF
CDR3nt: TGTGCCAGCAGTGAAGCGGGACACAACACAGATACGCAGTATTTT

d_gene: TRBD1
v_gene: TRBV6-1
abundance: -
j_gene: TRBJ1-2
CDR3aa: CASSDEGTGGYGYTF
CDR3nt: TGTGCCAGCAGTGACGAGGGGACAGGAGGCTATGGCTACACCTTC

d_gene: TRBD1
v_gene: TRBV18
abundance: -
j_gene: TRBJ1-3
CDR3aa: CASSPRGQEAANTIYF
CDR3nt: TGTGCCAGCTCACCACGGGGACAGGAGGCGGCAAACACCATATATTTT

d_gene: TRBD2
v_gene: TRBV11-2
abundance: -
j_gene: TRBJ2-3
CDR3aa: CASSLERSGGARADTQYF
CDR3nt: TGTGCCAGCAGCTTAGAGCGTAGCGGGGGGGCCCGGGCAGATACGCAGTATTTT

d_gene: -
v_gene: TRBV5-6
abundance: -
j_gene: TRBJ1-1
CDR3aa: CASRMGGGRSNTEAFF
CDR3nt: TGTGCCAGCAGAATGGGGGGAGGCAGGTCGAACACTGAAGCTTTCTTT